The rows below give T cell receptor beta chains drawn from one sample of a study of cytomegalovirus exposure and HLA in healthy donors. Assay: immunoSEQ multiplex PCR; the TCRdb copy retains only in-frame clones and omits some. In the table there are 150,000 to 200,000 clones, about 80% of which are singletons. Sequencing was performed on PBMCs. Receptor source: a woman between 45 and 65 years old in good health and CMV-seronegative. CDR3s include the opening cysteine and the closing phenylalanine or tryptophan. The D gene is left open where the match is weak. Clone sizes are given selectively: once, few, many, or a class where the clone is expanded.

v_gene	d_gene	abundance	j_gene	CDR3aa	CDR3nt
TRBV9	-	once	TRBJ2-6	CASRTGGANVLTF	TGTGCCAGCAGGACGGGTGGGGCCAACGTCCTGACTTTC
TRBV18	TRBD1	few	TRBJ1-4	CASSSGQGFEKLFF	TGTGCCAGCTCATCAGGACAGGGATTCGAAAAACTGTTTTTT
TRBV7-2	-	-	TRBJ1-5	CASSLEFRQPQHF	TGTGCCAGCAGCTTAGAGTTCCGGCAGCCCCAGCATTTT
TRBV19	TRBD1	few	TRBJ1-5	CASSISGQAFQPQHF	TGTGCCAGTAGTATATCTGGACAGGCCTTTCAGCCCCAGCATTTT
TRBV6-5	-	few	TRBJ2-5	CASSYGRGQETQYF	TGTGCCAGCAGTTACGGCAGGGGCCAAGAGACCCAGTACTTC
TRBV5-1	-	-	TRBJ2-1	CASSLQEGYNEQFF	TGCGCCAGCAGCTTGCAAGAGGGTTACAATGAGCAGTTCTTC
TRBV28	-	-	TRBJ2-1	CASSSGGWRGNEQFF	TGTGCCAGCAGTTCGGGCGGCTGGCGGGGTAATGAGCAGTTCTTC
TRBV10-3	-	-	TRBJ2-6	CASEGSGANVLTF	TGTGCCAGTGAGGGATCTGGGGCCAACGTCCTGACTTTC
TRBV9	TRBD1	few	TRBJ2-2	CASSVVGQGGGTGELFF	TGTGCCAGCAGCGTAGTTGGACAGGGGGGAGGCACCGGGGAGCTGTTTTTT
TRBV7-9	-	-	TRBJ1-1	CASSTTGLGNTEAFF	TGTGCCAGCAGCACGACAGGTCTGGGCAACACTGAAGCTTTCTTT
TRBV19	-	-	TRBJ2-5	CASSIRDKETQYF	TGTGCCAGTAGTATCCGGGACAAAGAGACCCAGTACTTC
TRBV10-3	TRBD1	-	TRBJ1-1	CAIRDGRGPTEAFF	TGTGCCATCAGGGACGGAAGGGGGCCCACTGAAGCTTTCTTT
TRBV15	-	-	TRBJ2-6	CATSIRRGFWTGANVLTF	TGTGCCACCAGCATCCGGAGGGGATTTTGGACTGGGGCCAACGTCCTGACTTTC
TRBV27	TRBD1	-	TRBJ1-6	CASRWGQGLHSPLHF	TGTGCCAGCAGATGGGGACAGGGTTTGCATTCACCCCTCCACTTT
TRBV13	TRBD1	-	TRBJ2-1	CASSSPTGQGAYNEQFF	TGTGCCAGCAGCTCCCCGACCGGACAGGGTGCCTACAATGAGCAGTTCTTC
TRBV30	-	-	TRBJ2-7	CAWGTEYEQYF	TGTGCCTGGGGGACTGAGTACGAGCAGTACTTC
TRBV7-2	TRBD2	-	TRBJ2-5	CASSSTSGPGTQYF	TGTGCCAGCAGCTCCACTAGCGGCCCAGGGACCCAGTACTTC